The next 19 T cell receptor beta chains were all read from a single sample in a study of control samples from healthy donors and cancer patients. The repertoire was sequenced with immunoSEQ multiplex PCR; TCRdb's copy has only in-frame clones and lacks some. The sample shows over 85,000 clones, 92% of them seen only once. Sample: blood. Every receptor here comes from a woman younger than 35 in good health.

V is TRBV7-9 and J is TRBJ2-3, with 7 bases identical to TRBD2. Per germline, CDR1 SEHNR and CDR2 FQNEAQ (reference sequence). V lost 5 bases to trimming and J lost 2 bases; unmatched junction nucleotides: 13. This CDR3 region has 17 residues. DNA of the CDR3: TGTGCCAGCAGCCAAGGAAAGGGACTACAAACCACAGATACGCAGTATTTT. Translating it yields CASSQGKGLQTTDTQYF.

The chain combines TRBV2 with TRBJ1-5; 9 positions match TRBD1. Germline assignment: CDR1 SNHLY and CDR2 FYNNEI. There are 15 residues in the CDR3. The V and J ends lost 6 bases and 1 base, in that order; junction bases with no gene match: 4. The CDR3 region is CASRQGAASNQPQHF. Written as DNA, the CDR3 is TGTGCCAGCAGACAGGGGGCCGCAAGCAATCAGCCCCAGCATTTT.

V usage is TRBV4-3 and J usage is TRBJ2-5; possibly TRBD2 for D (6 bases). CDR3 length: 15 residues. Germline V gene data show CDR1 as LGHNA and CDR2 as YSLEER. Trimming removed 4 bases at V and 1 base at J, with 13 bases between. The CDR3 nucleotides are TGCGCCAGCAGCCGACGGAGACTAGTCCAAGAGACCCAGTACTTC. This gives the protein CASSRRRLVQETQYF.

This clone was seen more than once but under ten times. The chain is built from TRBV3-1 (or the pseudogene TRBV3-2) and TRBJ1-1; perhaps TRBD1 as D (5 bases). V dropped 4 bases and J dropped 3 bases, with 12 bases sitting between them. The germline gives CDR1 LGHDT, CDR2 YNNKEL (reference sequence). The CDR3 extends over 14 amino acids. The CDR3: CASSPKGAYTEAFF. In DNA form, the CDR3 reads TGTGCCAGCAGCCCGAAAGGGGCCTACACTGAAGCTTTCTTT.

This chain joins TRBV10-1 and TRBJ2-5; D may be TRBD2 (5 bases). Germline V CDR1 and CDR2: WNHNN, SYGVQD (reference sequence). Trimming left V 6 bases short and J 5 bases short, with 10 bases between. CDR3 length: 12 amino acids. CDR3 region: CASSLRRETQYF. CDR3 in DNA: TGCGCCAGCAGCCTGAGGAGGGAGACCCAGTACTTC.

This clone appeared a few times. This chain joins TRBV19 and TRBJ2-3; D unclear. This CDR3 comprises 14 residues. V was shortened by 9 bases and J by 2 bases, with 15 bases between the two germline ends. CDR1 and CDR2 (germline): LNHDA, SQIVND (reference sequence). The CDR3 protein is CASMRDGYTDTQYF. CDR3 nucleotides: TGTGCCAGCATGAGAGACGGGTACACAGATACGCAGTATTTT.

The rearrangement uses TRBV12-5 and TRBJ1-1, with a tentative D call TRBD1 (5 bases). The CDR3 covers 16 residues. Looked up from germline, CDR1 is LGHNT and CDR2 is FRNRAP. The V end was cut by 0 bases, the J end by 0 bases, with 11 bases between. This CDR3 reads CASGLVLRGMNTEAFF. As DNA, the CDR3 is TGTGCTAGTGGTTTGGTACTAAGGGGTATGAACACTGAAGCTTTCTTT. The entire variable domain, with the rest obtained from reference TRBV12-5 and TRBJ1-1, is as follows: DARVTQTPRHKVTEMGQEVTMRCQPILGHNTVFWYRQTMMQGLELLAYFRNRAPLDDSGMPKDRFSAEMPDATLATLKIQPSEPRDSAVYFCASGLVLRGMNTEAFFGQGTRLTVV.

This chain connects TRBV4-3 to TRBJ2-5; 7 nucleotides agree with TRBD1. CDR1 and CDR2 from the germline V gene are LGHNA and YSLEER. The CDR3 is 15 residues long. V gave up 1 base and J gave up 4 bases; unmatched junction bases: 6. The CDR3 protein is CASSQGQGSGETQYF. Here the CDR3 DNA reads TGCGCCAGCAGCCAAGGACAGGGTTCAGGAGAGACCCAGTACTTC.

This sequence joins TRBV20-1 and TRBJ2-5; D uncertain. Germline V lookup: CDR1 DFQATT, CDR2 SNEGSKA (reference sequence). The CDR3 has 9 residues. The germline V and J ends were trimmed by 6 bases and 5 bases, with 4 bases remaining between them. CDR3: CSAPETQYF. The CDR3 region has the DNA TGCAGTGCCCCGGAGACCCAGTACTTC.

The chain carries TRBV6-2 or TRBV6-3 and TRBJ2-5, with unresolved D. This CDR3 region has 13 residues. Between the trimmed V and J ends, which lost 2 bases and 3 bases, there was a span of 7 bases. Germline V gives CDR1 MNHEY, CDR2 SVGEGT. In nucleotides, the CDR3 is TGTGCCAGCAGTTACAAGGAAGAAGAGACCCAGTACTTC. Translating it yields CASSYKEEETQYF.

V gene TRBV6-5 combines with J gene TRBJ2-3; maybe TRBD2 (6 bases). The length of the CDR3 is 14 residues. Trimming shortened V by 7 bases and J by 6 bases, and 17 bases separated the two germline ends. The V gene's germline CDR1 is MNHEY and CDR2 SVGAGI. The CDR3 region has the DNA TGTGCCAGCAATCCGGAGACTAGTCGGGATACGCAGTATTTT. Amino acids: CASNPETSRDTQYF.

This clone was seen only a few times. V is TRBV24-1 and J is TRBJ2-5, with TRBD2 as a possible D gene (5 bases). This CDR3 comprises 18 residues. In germline, CDR1 is KGHDR, CDR2 SFDVKD. V dropped 0 bases and J dropped 6 bases, with 22 bases sitting between them. CDR3 sequence reads: CATSDLYVGILGQKTQYF. CDR3 DNA: TGTGCCACCAGTGATTTGTATGTCGGGATATTAGGGCAGAAGACCCAGTACTTC.

The rearrangement joins TRBV7-9 to TRBJ2-3, with 10 bases matching TRBD2. The junction had 3 bases not matched to a gene; V was cut back by 2 bases and J by 1 base. The CDR3 spans 16 residues. Germline V gene data show CDR1 as SEHNR and CDR2 as FQNEAQ (reference sequence). CDR3 region: CASSLFTSGGTDTQYF. The DNA of the CDR3 is TGTGCCAGCAGCTTATTCACTAGCGGGGGCACAGATACGCAGTATTTT.

The chain recombines TRBV11-3 with TRBJ2-1, with 8 positions matching TRBD2. Germline V lookup: CDR1 SGHNT, CDR2 YENEEA. The J segment lost 6 bases and the V segment lost 0 bases, leaving 19 bases of the junction unmatched. This CDR3 spans 20 amino acids. The CDR3 spells CASSLDGTASLAAGGNEQFF. In DNA, the CDR3 is TGTGCCAGCAGCTTAGATGGCACCGCATCTCTAGCGGCGGGGGGCAATGAGCAGTTCTTC.

The J gene is TRBJ2-7, the V gene TRBV6-5; D tentatively fits TRBD1 or TRBD2 (5 bases each). The CDR3 has 15 residues. Germline V gene lookup returns CDR1 MNHEY and CDR2 SVGAGI. Trimming stripped 0 bases from V and 0 bases from J, with 9 bases between. CDR3 sequence reads: CASSYSAGSSYEQYF. CDR3 DNA: TGTGCCAGCAGTTACTCTGCAGGGAGCTCCTACGAGCAGTACTTC.

This chain joins TRBV13 and TRBJ2-3; possible D gene TRBD2, 6 bases. V lost 4 bases, J lost 5 bases, and 16 bases lay in between. This CDR3 has 15 amino acids. The germline V gene encodes CDR1 PRHDT and CDR2 FYEKMQ (reference sequence). CDR3 sequence reads: CASSSITSNQDTQYF. The CDR3 coding sequence is TGTGCCAGCAGCTCGATTACTAGCAATCAAGATACGCAGTATTTT.

The V gene is TRBV7-2, the J gene TRBJ2-4; 7 positions match TRBD2. The CDR3 extends over 17 amino acids. Looked up from germline, CDR1 is SGHTA and CDR2 is FQGNSA. V lost 4 bases to trimming and J lost 1 base; unmatched junction nucleotides: 10. The DNA of the CDR3 is TGTGCCAGCAGCTCTTACACGGGGGGTGTTGCCAAAAACATTCAGTACTTC. It encodes CASSSYTGGVAKNIQYF.

The J gene is TRBJ2-5, the V gene TRBV6-2 or TRBV6-3; D call uncertain. Trimming removed 2 bases at V and 0 bases at J, with 10 bases between. CDR3 length equals 15 residues. Germline assignment: CDR1 MNHEY and CDR2 SVGEGT. The CDR3 DNA reads as TGTGCCAGCAGTTACGGTTTGGCTTACCAAGAGACCCAGTACTTC. It specifies CASSYGLAYQETQYF.

CDR3 in amino acids: CASSYTEDQPQHF. CDR3 nucleotide sequence: TGTGCCAGCAGTTACACGGAGGATCAGCCCCAGCATTTT. This chain links TRBV6-2 or TRBV6-3 with TRBJ1-5; D gene ambiguous. V dropped 2 bases and J dropped 5 bases, with 7 bases sitting between them. This CDR3 comprises 13 residues. In germline, CDR1 is MNHEY, CDR2 SVGEGT.